The rows below give T cell receptor beta chains drawn from one sample of a study of T cells in localized non-small cell lung cancer. Repertoires were generated with immunoSEQ multiplex PCR, while TCRdb's copy carries only in-frame clones and drops some. The sample shows about 72,000 clones, approximately 84% of them seen only once. The material sequenced was peripheral blood, taken before any cancer treatment. Receptors were obtained from a female donor older than 55 with stage I lung adenocarcinoma. CDR3s leave out the opening cysteine and the closing phenylalanine or tryptophan. The D gene is left open where the match is weak.

CDR3 length: 13; D gene: TRBD1; J gene: TRBJ2-1; V gene: TRBV18; CDR3 protein: ASSPTRTGDNEQF
CDR3 length: 13; D gene: .; J gene: TRBJ2-5; V gene: TRBV4-2; CDR3 protein: ASNPGAGLGETQY
CDR3 length: 12; D gene: TRBD1; J gene: TRBJ1-4; V gene: TRBV18; CDR3 protein: ASSPDRDGLKLF
CDR3 length: 12; D gene: .; J gene: .; V gene: TRBV6-1; CDR3 protein: ASSENRVGYEQY
CDR3 length: 14; D gene: .; J gene: TRBJ2-7; V gene: TRBV6-5; CDR3 protein: ASSYTSQGGPYEQY
CDR3 length: 16; D gene: TRBD2; J gene: TRBJ2-1; V gene: TRBV18; CDR3 protein: ASSPQGGLAGGKDEQF
CDR3 length: 11; D gene: .; J gene: TRBJ1-5; V gene: TRBV7-9; CDR3 protein: ASSLDLGQPQH
CDR3 length: 12; D gene: TRBD2; J gene: TRBJ2-1; V gene: TRBV5-1; CDR3 protein: ASSSGGPRNEQF
CDR3 length: 13; D gene: TRBD2; J gene: TRBJ2-7; V gene: TRBV19; CDR3 protein: ASSSWTSASYEQY
CDR3 length: 11; D gene: .; J gene: TRBJ2-3; V gene: TRBV11-3; CDR3 protein: ASSSLGTDTQY
CDR3 length: 12; D gene: .; J gene: TRBJ2-1; V gene: TRBV2; CDR3 protein: ASTIGGAYNEQF
CDR3 length: 11; D gene: .; J gene: TRBJ2-1; V gene: TRBV30; CDR3 protein: AWIRDHYNEQF
CDR3 length: 13; D gene: .; J gene: TRBJ2-3; V gene: TRBV11-3; CDR3 protein: ASSLNVAGGDTQY
CDR3 length: 13; D gene: .; J gene: TRBJ2-1; V gene: TRBV7-9; CDR3 protein: ASSPGPGAYNEQF
CDR3 length: 13; D gene: .; J gene: TRBJ2-7; V gene: TRBV7-2; CDR3 protein: ASSLALGDSYEQY
CDR3 length: 15; D gene: .; J gene: TRBJ2-3; V gene: TRBV9; CDR3 protein: ASSPLPGPSTADTQY
CDR3 length: 12; D gene: .; J gene: TRBJ2-3; V gene: TRBV15; CDR3 protein: ATSPIRFTDTQY
CDR3 length: 11; D gene: TRBD2; J gene: TRBJ2-2; V gene: TRBV14; CDR3 protein: ASSTRGGGELF
CDR3 length: 10; D gene: .; J gene: TRBJ1-5; V gene: TRBV28; CDR3 protein: ASADSNQPQH
CDR3 length: 13; D gene: .; J gene: TRBJ2-5; V gene: TRBV28; CDR3 protein: ASNSPGRKQETQY
CDR3 length: 11; D gene: TRBD2; J gene: TRBJ2-7; V gene: TRBV6-5; CDR3 protein: ASKKGLAYEQY
CDR3 length: 12; D gene: .; J gene: TRBJ2-1; V gene: TRBV6-5; CDR3 protein: ASSKRTPNNEQF
CDR3 length: 14; D gene: TRBD2; J gene: TRBJ2-4; V gene: TRBV15; CDR3 protein: ATSTGGGAAKNIQY
CDR3 length: 12; D gene: .; J gene: TRBJ1-2; V gene: TRBV6-5; CDR3 protein: ASSPSLRTRGYT
CDR3 length: 13; D gene: .; J gene: TRBJ2-1; V gene: TRBV4-1; CDR3 protein: ASSQTGTEYNEQF
CDR3 length: 12; D gene: .; J gene: TRBJ1-4; V gene: TRBV5-1; CDR3 protein: ASSLAGAGEKLF
CDR3 length: 14; D gene: .; J gene: TRBJ1-5; V gene: TRBV30; CDR3 protein: AWSLTPGRGGQPQH
CDR3 length: 12; D gene: TRBD1; J gene: TRBJ1-3; V gene: TRBV28; CDR3 protein: ASNRGDSGNTIY
CDR3 length: 15; D gene: TRBD2; J gene: TRBJ2-4; V gene: TRBV5-1; CDR3 protein: ASSPAGGGLAKNIQY
CDR3 length: 16; D gene: TRBD2; J gene: TRBJ2-1; V gene: TRBV11-2; CDR3 protein: ASSPRLAGGLTYNEQF
CDR3 length: 13; D gene: TRBD1; J gene: TRBJ1-1; V gene: TRBV28; CDR3 protein: ASSAGGKGNTEAF
CDR3 length: 12; D gene: .; J gene: TRBJ1-1; V gene: TRBV27; CDR3 protein: ASSLWGMNTEAF
CDR3 length: 12; D gene: .; J gene: TRBJ1-4; V gene: TRBV5-3; CDR3 protein: ARSLVRFNEKLF
CDR3 length: 12; D gene: .; J gene: TRBJ1-6; V gene: TRBV9; CDR3 protein: ASSVSQDNSPLH
CDR3 length: 12; D gene: .; J gene: TRBJ2-7; V gene: TRBV7-8; CDR3 protein: ASSFSTGLYEQY
CDR3 length: 12; D gene: .; J gene: TRBJ1-5; V gene: TRBV10-2; CDR3 protein: ASSPTGSNQPQH
CDR3 length: 13; D gene: .; J gene: TRBJ2-7; V gene: TRBV5-1; CDR3 protein: ASRQNLQGSYEQY
CDR3 length: 13; D gene: .; J gene: TRBJ2-7; V gene: TRBV19; CDR3 protein: ASSWTRAGTYEQY
CDR3 length: 14; D gene: TRBD2; J gene: TRBJ2-7; V gene: TRBV5-4; CDR3 protein: ASSRQGLAAPYEQY
CDR3 length: 11; D gene: .; J gene: TRBJ1-5; V gene: TRBV9; CDR3 protein: ARTWGSNQPQH
CDR3 length: 11; D gene: .; J gene: TRBJ1-5; V gene: TRBV28; CDR3 protein: ASRPYRDQPQH
CDR3 length: 13; D gene: .; J gene: TRBJ2-1; V gene: TRBV7-6; CDR3 protein: ASSPSDGGYNEQF
CDR3 length: 15; D gene: TRBD2; J gene: TRBJ2-3; V gene: TRBV5-1; CDR3 protein: ASSSSGGAWSTDTQY
CDR3 length: 11; D gene: .; J gene: TRBJ1-1; V gene: TRBV14; CDR3 protein: ASGRGGPTEAF
CDR3 length: 14; D gene: .; J gene: TRBJ2-3; V gene: TRBV14; CDR3 protein: ASSHPGGKRTDTQY
CDR3 length: 12; D gene: .; J gene: TRBJ1-4; V gene: TRBV7-9; CDR3 protein: ASSLKTDNEKLF
CDR3 length: 14; D gene: TRBD1; J gene: TRBJ2-2; V gene: TRBV5-8; CDR3 protein: ASSLYRSGGTGELF
CDR3 length: 12; D gene: .; J gene: TRBJ2-7; V gene: TRBV6-7; CDR3 protein: ASSLRDTWREQY
CDR3 length: 10; D gene: .; J gene: TRBJ1-2; V gene: TRBV11-2; CDR3 protein: ASSSVNYGYT
CDR3 length: 9; D gene: .; J gene: TRBJ2-7; V gene: TRBV6-5; CDR3 protein: ATWMAYEQY
CDR3 length: 12; D gene: .; J gene: TRBJ2-7; V gene: TRBV5-1; CDR3 protein: ASSLEEGSGEQY
CDR3 length: 14; D gene: .; J gene: TRBJ1-3; V gene: TRBV5-1; CDR3 protein: ASSLGSTGSGNTIY
CDR3 length: 12; D gene: TRBD2; J gene: TRBJ2-1; V gene: TRBV9; CDR3 protein: ASSSLGLVGEQF
CDR3 length: 12; D gene: .; J gene: TRBJ2-7; V gene: TRBV7-8; CDR3 protein: ASSLESGTYEQY
CDR3 length: 11; D gene: .; J gene: TRBJ1-1; V gene: TRBV18; CDR3 protein: ASSPTYLTEAF
CDR3 length: 12; D gene: .; J gene: TRBJ2-3; V gene: TRBV7-9; CDR3 protein: ASSLDGGTDTQY